The TCR beta chain described here comes from a study of beta chain features in type 1 diabetes. Expressed TCRB transcripts were sequenced after all isolated RNA was converted to cDNA. This table comes from immunoSEQ multiplex PCR, and its TCRdb copy is limited to in-frame clones, with some not included. The sample includes roughly 730,000 clones, roughly 13% of them seen just once. Germline V gives CDR1 SGHTA, CDR2 FQGNSA. The CDR3 totals 16 residues. The sample holds a few counts of this clone. No antigen is known for it. At one end the junction does not follow the germline gene, possibly because of a read error. General study results and limits: TCRB CDR3 length was moderately but significantly reduced in all four CD4+ subsets of Type 1 diabetes patients.

The source of this sequence is a man aged 18-30 years with type 1 diabetes. The sequencing sample was made of naive CD4+ T cells from blood. The rearrangement uses TRBV7-2 and TRBJ2-1; 14 bases agree with TRBD2. This CDR3 is CASSSPWTSGGHHKVF. CDR3 nucleotide sequence: TGTGCCAGCAGCTCGCCTTGGACTAGCGGGGGGCATCACAAGGTCTTC. Full variable domain (rest looked up from reference TRBV7-2 and TRBJ2-1): GAGVSQSPSNKVTEKGKDVELRCDPISGHTALYWYRQSLGQGLEFLIYFQGNSAPDKSGLPSDRFSAERTGGSVSTLTIQRTQQEDSAVYLCASSSPWTSGGHHKVFGPGTRLTVL.